This is a list of T cell receptor beta chains from one sample in a study of T-cell memory formation after mild COVID-19. MiXCR, applied by TCRdb to the 5' RACE reads, yields one record per CDR3 protein. The repertoire consists of under 650,000 distinct CDR3 sequences, with about 20% occurring once and the leading ten covering about 12%. The sequencing sample was made of PBMCs or a T cell subset sorted from them (not recorded which). These receptor sequences come from an adult woman who had mild COVID-19 (a few samples of this study predate the infection). Cell type and time point are not known. CDR3s include the opening cysteine and the closing phenylalanine or tryptophan. The order of the fields is D gene, clone size, V gene, J gene, CDR3 DNA, CDR3 protein. D genes are given only for firm matches. Clone size is shown for a subset of rows, as once, few, many or a class of expanded clone.

.	.	TRBV5-1	TRBJ1-1	TGCGCCAGCAGCCCGTACCCGAACAGCATGCCGAACACTGAAGCTTTCTTT	CASSPYPNSMPNTEAFF
TRBD2	.	TRBV12-3/TRBV12-4	TRBJ2-1	TGTGCCAGCAGACGGGGGACTAGCGGGGGTAATGAGCAGTTCTTC	CASRRGTSGGNEQFF
.	many	TRBV7-8	TRBJ2-1	TGTGCCAGCAGCCTAGTAGGCGCAGACTACAATGAGCAGTTCTTC	CASSLVGADYNEQFF
.	many	TRBV5-6	TRBJ2-5	TGTGCCAGCAGCTTGTTTTCCGGGAGAAGCCAAGAGACCCAGTACTTC	CASSLFSGRSQETQYF
.	few	TRBV19	TRBJ1-1	TGTGCCAGCCACAGAAACGGGAACACTGAAGCTTTCTTT	CASHRNGNTEAFF
TRBD2	many	TRBV12-3/TRBV12-4	TRBJ2-7	TGTGCCAGCAGCTCACCGGGACTAACATACGAGCAGTACTTC	CASSSPGLTYEQYF
.	.	TRBV5-1	TRBJ2-3	TGCGCCAGCACAGAAGGAAACACAGATACGCAGTATTTT	CASTEGNTDTQYF
.	.	TRBV7-9	TRBJ2-3	TGTGCCAGCAGCTTAGCGTGGACTACTGTCACCACAGATACGCAGTATTTT	CASSLAWTTVTTDTQYF
TRBD1	many	TRBV14	TRBJ1-2	TGTGCCAGCAGCCCGCAGGACAGGGCTGGCTACACCTTC	CASSPQDRAGYTF
TRBD1	.	TRBV6-5	TRBJ2-5	TGTGCCAGCAGTTACTCCTCCGGGACAGGGGGCCAAGAGACCCAGTACTTC	CASSYSSGTGGQETQYF
.	.	TRBV7-9	TRBJ2-5	TGTGCCAGCAGCCCCAGAATAAAAGAGACCCAGTACTTC	CASSPRIKETQYF
.	few	TRBV5-5	TRBJ2-1	TGTGCCAGCAGCTCTCGGTTGACCCCTGCCTACAATGAGCAGTTCTTC	CASSSRLTPAYNEQFF
.	many	TRBV3-1	TRBJ2-1	TGTGCCAGCAGCCAAGATTTTGGGGGCGCCTACAATGAGCAGTTCTTC	CASSQDFGGAYNEQFF
.	few	TRBV6-6	TRBJ1-5	TGTGCCAGCAGCAGAATGGGGGAGGGTAATCAGCCCCAGCATTTT	CASSRMGEGNQPQHF
.	few	TRBV6-5	TRBJ1-5	TGTGCCAGCAGTTATGGGAGTAGCAATCAGCCCCAGCATTTT	CASSYGSSNQPQHF
.	.	TRBV6-2/TRBV6-3	TRBJ1-2	TGTGCCAGCAGTTGGGGGTGGTATGGCTACACCTTC	CASSWGWYGYTF
TRBD2	once	TRBV6-5	TRBJ2-7	TGTGCCAGCAGTCCCGGGACTAGACCCTACGAGCAGTACTTC	CASSPGTRPYEQYF
.	few	TRBV29-1	TRBJ2-7	TGCAGCGTTGAAGTGGTCGGGGGGCAGAACTACGAGCAGTACTTC	CSVEVVGGQNYEQYF
.	few	TRBV4-1	TRBJ1-1	TGCGCCAGCAGCCAAGTTAGGGGGGGCACTGAAGCTTTCTTT	CASSQVRGGTEAFF
.	many	TRBV7-9	TRBJ2-2	TGTGCCAGCAGCTTGGGCGCTCAGAGGGAGCTGTTTTTT	CASSLGAQRELFF
.	.	TRBV4-2	TRBJ1-1	TGTGCCAGCAGCCAAGGAAAGGGCTTGGACACTGAAGCTTTCTTT	CASSQGKGLDTEAFF
TRBD1	.	TRBV7-8	TRBJ2-1	TGTGCCAGCAGCCGCCGGGACAGGTACAATGAGCAGTTCTTC	CASSRRDRYNEQFF
.	.	TRBV29-1	TRBJ2-5	TGCAGCGTTGAGGGAGAACTCCAAGAGACCCAGTACTTC	CSVEGELQETQYF
TRBD1	.	TRBV15	TRBJ2-5	TGTGCCACCAGCAGAGAACCCCCCTGGGACAGCCAAGAGACCCAGTACTTC	CATSREPPWDSQETQYF
.	.	TRBV7-9	TRBJ2-5	TGTGCCAGCAGCTCTAATTCACAGGGTCAAGAGACCCAGTACTTC	CASSSNSQGQETQYF
.	.	TRBV29-1	TRBJ2-1	TGCAGCGTCCCAGGATCCGCACACAATGAGCAGTTCTTC	CSVPGSAHNEQFF
TRBD1	few	TRBV12-3/TRBV12-4	TRBJ1-5	TGTGCCAGCATCCTTGGACAGGGAGGTCAGCCCCAGCATTTT	CASILGQGGQPQHF
TRBD1	few	TRBV5-6	TRBJ2-1	TGTGCCAGCAGCTTGGGGACAGGGTTGCTACTTTATCAGCAGTTCTTC	CASSLGTGLLLYQQFF
.	few	TRBV3-1	TRBJ2-5	TGTGCCAGCAGCCAAGCGGGGACTCTGGAAGCGGAGACCCAGTACTTC	CASSQAGTLEAETQYF
TRBD1	.	TRBV6-5	TRBJ1-2	TGTGCCAGCAGTAGGGACAGCCAATTCTATGGCTACACCTTC	CASSRDSQFYGYTF
.	few	TRBV9	TRBJ1-2	TGTGCCAGCAGCCAAATCACAGGGCAGGGCTACACCTTC	CASSQITGQGYTF